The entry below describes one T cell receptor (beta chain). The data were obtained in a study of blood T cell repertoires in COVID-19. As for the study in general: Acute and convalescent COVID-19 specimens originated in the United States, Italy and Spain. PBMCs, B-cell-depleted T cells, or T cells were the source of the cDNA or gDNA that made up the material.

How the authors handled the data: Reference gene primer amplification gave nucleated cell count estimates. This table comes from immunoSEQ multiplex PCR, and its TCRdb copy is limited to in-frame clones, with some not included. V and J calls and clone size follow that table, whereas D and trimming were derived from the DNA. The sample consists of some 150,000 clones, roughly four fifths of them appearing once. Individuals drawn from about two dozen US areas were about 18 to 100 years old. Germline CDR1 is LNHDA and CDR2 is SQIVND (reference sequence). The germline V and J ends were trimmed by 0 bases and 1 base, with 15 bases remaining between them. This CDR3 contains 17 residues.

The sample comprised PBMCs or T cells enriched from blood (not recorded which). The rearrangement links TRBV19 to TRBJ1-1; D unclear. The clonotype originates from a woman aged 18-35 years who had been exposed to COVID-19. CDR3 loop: CASSIDLRGYRNTEAFF. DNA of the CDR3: TGTGCCAGTAGTATAGATCTACGGGGTTACAGGAACACTGAAGCTTTCTTT. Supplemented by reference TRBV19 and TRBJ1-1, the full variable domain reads DGGITQSPKYLFRKEGQNVTLSCEQNLNHDAMYWYRQDPGQGLRLIYYSQIVNDFQKGDIAEGYSVSREKKESFPLTVTSAQKNPTAFYLCASSIDLRGYRNTEAFFGQGTRLTVV.